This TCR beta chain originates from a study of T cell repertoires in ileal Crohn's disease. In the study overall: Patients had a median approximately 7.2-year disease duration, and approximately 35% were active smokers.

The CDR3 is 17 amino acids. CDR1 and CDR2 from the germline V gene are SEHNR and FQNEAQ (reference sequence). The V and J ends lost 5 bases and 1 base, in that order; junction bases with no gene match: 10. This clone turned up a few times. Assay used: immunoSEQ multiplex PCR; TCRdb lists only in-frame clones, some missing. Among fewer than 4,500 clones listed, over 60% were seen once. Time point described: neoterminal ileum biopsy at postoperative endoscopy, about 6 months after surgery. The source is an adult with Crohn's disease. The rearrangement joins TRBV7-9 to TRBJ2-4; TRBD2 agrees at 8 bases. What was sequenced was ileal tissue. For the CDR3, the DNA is TGTGCCAGCAGCCACCAGGCTAGCGGGTATGCCAAAAACATTCAGTACTTC. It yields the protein CASSHQASGYAKNIQYF.